These 3 T cell receptor beta chains share one sample of origin, sequenced in a study of blood T cell repertoires in COVID-19. Sequencing used immunoSEQ multiplex PCR; TCRdb keeps in-frame clones, though not all of them. The sample lists about 240,000 clones, roughly 80% occurring once. What was sequenced was peripheral blood. The receptors derive from a woman of 80 years or more with acute or convalescent COVID-19.

The rearrangement links TRBV14 to TRBJ1-2; D unresolved. CDR1 is SGHDN and CDR2 is FVKESK in the germline V gene. Trimming removed 4 bases at V and 5 bases at J, with 20 bases between. This CDR3 region has 16 residues. CDR3 sequence (DNA): TGTGCCAGCAGCCCTAAAAGCTCCCGTCTAATATATGGCTACACCTTC. This translates into CASSPKSSRLIYGYTF. Full variable domain (rest looked up from reference TRBV14 and TRBJ1-2): EAGVTQFPSHSVIEKGQTVTLRCDPISGHDNLYWYRRVMGKEIKFLLHFVKESKQDESGMPNNRFLAERTGGTYSTLKVQPAELEDSGVYFCASSPKSSRLIYGYTFGSGTRLTVV.

This chain connects TRBV29-1 to TRBJ1-4, with D perhaps TRBD1 (6 bases). This CDR3 has 13 residues. Germline V gives CDR1 SQVTM, CDR2 ANQGSEA. Between the trimmed V and J ends, which lost 6 bases and 5 bases, there was a span of 13 bases. As DNA, the CDR3 is TGCAGCGTGAGGACAGTAGAAAATGAAAAACTGTTTTTT. Its translation: CSVRTVENEKLFF.

The chain links TRBV7-9 to TRBJ1-6; 7 bases agree with TRBD1. The germline V gene has CDR1 SEHNR and CDR2 FQNEAQ (reference sequence). J was trimmed by 6 bases and V by 6 bases; bases with no gene match: 5. The CDR3 runs 14 residues. The CDR3 region is CASSYTGVNSPLHF. CDR3 sequence (DNA): TGTGCCAGCAGTTATACAGGGGTTAATTCACCCCTCCACTTT.